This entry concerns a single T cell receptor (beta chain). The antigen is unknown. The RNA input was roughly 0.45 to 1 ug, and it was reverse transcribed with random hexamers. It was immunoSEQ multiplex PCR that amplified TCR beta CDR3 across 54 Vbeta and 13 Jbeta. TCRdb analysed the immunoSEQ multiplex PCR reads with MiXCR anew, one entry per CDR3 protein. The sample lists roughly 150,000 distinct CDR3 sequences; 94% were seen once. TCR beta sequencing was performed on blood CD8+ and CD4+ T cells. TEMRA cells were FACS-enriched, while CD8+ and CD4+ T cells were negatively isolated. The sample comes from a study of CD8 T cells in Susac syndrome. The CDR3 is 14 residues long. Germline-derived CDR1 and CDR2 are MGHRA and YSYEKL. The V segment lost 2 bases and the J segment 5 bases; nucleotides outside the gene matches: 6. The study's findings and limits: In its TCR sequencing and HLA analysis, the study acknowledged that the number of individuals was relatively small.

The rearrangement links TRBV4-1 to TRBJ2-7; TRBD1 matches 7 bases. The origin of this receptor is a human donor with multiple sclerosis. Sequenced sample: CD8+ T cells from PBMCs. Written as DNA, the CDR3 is TGCGCCAGCAGCCAAAGACAGGGTGGCCACGAGCAGTACTTC. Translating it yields CASSQRQGGHEQYF.